This entry lists 14 T cell receptor beta chains sequenced from one sample in a study of blood T cell repertoires in COVID-19. Assay: immunoSEQ multiplex PCR; the TCRdb copy retains only in-frame clones and omits some. The repertoire includes tens of thousands of clones, around 83% of them detected once, and about 12% sits in the top ten. The sequencing sample was made of peripheral blood. The receptor source for this set is a woman in her 70s in a cohort sampled during active COVID-19.

The chain uses TRBV10-3 and TRBJ2-3; 10 positions match TRBD2. Per the germline V gene, CDR1 is ENHRY and CDR2 is SYGVKD. CDR3 length: 15 residues. Losses at the gene ends were 10 bases for V and 0 bases for J; bases not matched to a gene: 7. Written as DNA, the CDR3 is TGTGCCAGTACCCAGACTAGCGGGAGCACAGATACGCAGTATTTT. As protein: CASTQTSGSTDTQYF.

The genes are TRBV28 and TRBJ2-2; 7 nucleotides align to TRBD1. Per germline, CDR1 MDHEN and CDR2 SYDVKM. The CDR3 is 15 amino acids. V lost 5 bases to trimming and J lost 0 bases; unmatched junction nucleotides: 3. CDR3 amino acids: CASSETGTNTGELFF. In nucleotides, the CDR3 is TGTGCCAGCAGTGAGACAGGGACGAACACCGGGGAGCTGTTTTTT.

The rearrangement uses TRBV12-3 or TRBV12-4 and TRBJ2-1; no reliable D call. Trimming took off 2 bases at V and 5 bases at J, with 7 bases between the two ends. The CDR3 runs to 13 residues. CDR3 loop: CASSLPGNNEQFF. CDR3 bases: TGTGCCAGCAGTTTACCGGGTAACAATGAGCAGTTCTTC.

This chain joins TRBV28 and TRBJ1-1, with 9 bases aligning to TRBD1. The CDR3 length is 14 residues. V was clipped by 6 bases and J by 3 bases; unmatched bases: 5. CDR1 is MDHEN and CDR2 is SYDVKM in the germline V gene. The CDR3 sequence is CASRLGTGYTEAFF. CDR3 coding DNA: TGTGCCAGCAGGCTCGGGACAGGGTACACTGAAGCTTTCTTT.

This chain links TRBV28 with TRBJ1-1, with D possibly TRBD1 on 6 matching bases. The CDR3 runs to 14 residues. V lost 7 bases to trimming and J lost 10 bases, with 22 bases between them. The germline V gene has CDR1 MDHEN and CDR2 SYDVKM. The CDR3 spells CASILGGTSRGAFF. DNA of the CDR3: TGTGCCAGCATCCTCGGTGGGACCTCCAGGGGAGCTTTCTTT.

The chain joins TRBV10-3 to TRBJ2-7; D is unresolved. V gave up 4 bases and J gave up 10 bases, with 17 bases separating them. The CDR3 totals 13 residues. Germline values: CDR1 ENHRY, CDR2 SYGVKD. CDR3: CAISGTDIRGQYF. The CDR3 DNA sequence: TGTGCCATCAGTGGAACTGATATACGAGGACAGTACTTC.

Note on this clone: The DNA is left out, because the CDR3 cannot be placed on it with certainty; the CDR3 is given as TCRdb lists it. The chain combines TRBV6-2 or TRBV6-3 with TRBJ2-7; the table's D gene call, TRBD1, was not cross checked with the DNA. Germline CDR1 is MNHEY and CDR2 is SVGEGT. Including both end residues, the CDR3 is 12 amino acids long. CDR3 sequence reads: CASSYVGQGAYF.

This chain connects TRBV7-8 to TRBJ2-5, with a weak D call TRBD2 (5 bases). The germline V gene has CDR1 SGHVS and CDR2 FQNEAQ. V lost 5 bases to trimming and J lost 5 bases, with 18 bases between them. The CDR3 sequence is 15 residues long. This CDR3 is CASSRGRLAAETQYF. DNA of the CDR3: TGTGCCAGCAGCCGAGGACGTCTAGCCGCGGAGACCCAGTACTTC.

This clone occurred once. The rearrangement uses TRBV28 and TRBJ2-7, with TRBD2 as a possible D gene (6 bases). V lost 8 bases to trimming and J lost 3 bases, with 20 bases between them. Germline V CDR1 and CDR2: MDHEN, SYDVKM. This CDR3 comprises 15 residues. In DNA form, the CDR3 reads TGTGCCAGCGAAGCGGGTTCTAGCCCTCTCTACGAGCAGTACTTC. Translation: CASEAGSSPLYEQYF.

This clone was counted a single time. The chain has TRBV3-1 (or the pseudogene TRBV3-2) and TRBJ1-1; D is unclear. The V and J ends lost 4 bases and 6 bases respectively, with 9 bases between them. The CDR3 sequence is 12 residues long. The germline V gene has CDR1 LGHDT and CDR2 YNNKEL (reference sequence). CDR3 sequence: CASSPPRAEAFF. CDR3 DNA: TGTGCCAGCAGCCCTCCGCGGGCTGAAGCTTTCTTT.

Only one count was recorded for this clone. V and J are TRBV11-2 and TRBJ2-1; 14 nucleotides align to TRBD2. This CDR3 region has 15 residues. Germline CDR1 and CDR2: SGHAT and FQNNGV. V trimming: 8 bases; J trimming: 1 base; junction bases outside the gene matches: 1. The CDR3 DNA sequence: TGTGCCAGCCGACTAGCGGGAGGGTCCTACAATGAGCAGTTCTTC. This encodes CASRLAGGSYNEQFF.

The chain links TRBV14 to TRBJ1-1; D not resolved. The CDR3 is 14 residues long. Trimming took off 3 bases at V and 1 base at J, with 9 bases between the two ends. Germline CDR1 and CDR2: SGHDN and FVKESK. The CDR3 DNA sequence: TGTGCCAGCAGCCATCATGGAGGGAACACTGAAGCTTTCTTT. As protein: CASSHHGGNTEAFF.

V and J are TRBV5-1 and TRBJ2-5; 7 bases match TRBD1. This CDR3 is 13 amino acids long. Per the germline V gene, CDR1 is SGHRS and CDR2 is YFSETQ. Trimming at V came to 5 bases and at J to 2 bases, leaving 3 bases not matched to a gene. The CDR3 DNA reads as TGCGCCAGCAGTGACAGGGAGCAAGAGACCCAGTACTTC. It codes for CASSDREQETQYF.

This chain joins TRBV3-1 (or the pseudogene TRBV3-2) and TRBJ2-2, with 14 bases identical to TRBD2. This CDR3 is built from 18 residues. Per the germline V gene, CDR1 is LGHDT and CDR2 is YNNKEL (reference sequence). Trimming at V came to 4 bases and at J to 5 bases, leaving 9 bases not matched to a gene. The CDR3 reads CASSLTSGRAVETGELFF. CDR3 DNA: TGTGCCAGCAGCCTGACTAGCGGGAGGGCCGTGGAGACCGGGGAGCTGTTTTTT.